What follows are 31 T cell receptor beta chains derived from one specimen sequenced in a study of monozygotic twins with inflammatory bowel disease. TCRdb re-called the 5' RACE reads; every CDR3 protein appears as one record, without DNA. The table lists 400,000 or so distinct CDR3 sequences. The sample taken for sequencing was blood. The receptors derive from a human donor with ulcerative colitis or Crohn's disease, or a healthy co-twin of an affected twin (not recorded which).

The chain's CDR3 is CASSERGTLGEQYF. The V gene is TRBV2, the J gene TRBJ2-7; TCRdb reports TRBD2, a call that lacks DNA to check it against. CDR1 and CDR2 from the germline V gene are SNHLY and FYNNEI. This CDR3 region has 14 residues.

The chain joins TRBV29-1 to TRBJ2-1. Germline V CDR1 and CDR2: SQVTM, ANQGSEA. This CDR3 comprises 12 residues. CDR3: CSVGTGPNEQFF.

The rearrangement uses TRBV15 and TRBJ1-5; TCRdb's D gene call, TRBD1, goes unchecked for lack of DNA. CDR1 and CDR2 (germline): LNHNV, YYDKDF (reference sequence). CDR3 length: 17 amino acids. CDR3 sequence: CATSREIQGRSNQPQHF.

The chain links TRBV5-1 to TRBJ2-6; TCRdb designates TRBD2, a call that cannot be tested without DNA. This CDR3 has 17 amino acids. Looked up from germline, CDR1 is SGHRS and CDR2 is YFSETQ. The CDR3 sequence: CASTGLAMSSGANVLTF.

V gene TRBV6-5 combines with J gene TRBJ2-3. The germline V gene encodes CDR1 MNHEY and CDR2 SVGAGI. The CDR3 is 14 residues long. CDR3 loop: CASSYSTGTDTQYF.

The rearrangement uses TRBV7-6 and TRBJ2-7; TCRdb lists TRBD1, though no DNA is available to test this call. The CDR3 runs 15 residues. Looked up from germline, CDR1 is SGHVS and CDR2 is FNYEAQ. This chain's CDR3 is CASSGAGQGNNEQYF.

This chain links TRBV5-1 with TRBJ1-1; TCRdb's D gene call, TRBD1, goes unchecked for lack of DNA. The CDR3 length is 15 residues. Germline V CDR1 and CDR2: SGHRS, YFSETQ. CDR3 amino acids: CASSPAGGAGSEAFF. The variable domain in full, with the rest retrieved from reference TRBV5-1 and TRBJ1-1, is KAGVTQTPRYLIKTRGQQVTLSCSPISGHRSVSWYQQTPGQGLQFLFEYFSETQRNKGNFPGRFSGRQFSNSRSEMNVSTLELGDSALYLCASSPAGGAGSEAFFGQGTRLTVV.

The chain joins TRBV20-1 to TRBJ1-2; TCRdb returns TRBD1, unconfirmable since there is no DNA. The CDR3 covers 15 residues. Germline V gene lookup returns CDR1 DFQATT and CDR2 SNEGSKA (reference sequence). Here the CDR3 reads CSASDTGVPNYGYTF.

This chain joins TRBV29-1 and TRBJ1-1. Germline V lookup: CDR1 SQVTM, CDR2 ANQGSEA. The CDR3 length is 13 residues. The chain's CDR3 is CSVERQQNTEAFF.

The gene calls are TRBV20-1 and TRBJ2-7. This CDR3 comprises 14 residues. Germline V gene data show CDR1 as DFQATT and CDR2 as SNEGSKA (reference sequence). CDR3 in amino acids: CSALQTTNSYEQYF.

The rearrangement uses TRBV29-1 and TRBJ1-3; there is no DNA to check the TCRdb D call of TRBD1. Germline-derived CDR1 and CDR2 are SQVTM and ANQGSEA. The CDR3 covers 15 residues. CDR3 loop: CSVAPGEGVGNTIYF.

The chain links TRBV27 to TRBJ2-2; checking the TCRdb D call of TRBD1 is not possible without DNA. The CDR3 is made up of 16 amino acids. Germline V gene lookup returns CDR1 MNHEY and CDR2 SMNVEV (reference sequence). CDR3 residues: CASSSYRDSGTGELFF.

This sequence joins TRBV10-3 and TRBJ2-3. Germline assignment: CDR1 ENHRY and CDR2 SYGVKD. This CDR3 comprises 14 residues. This CDR3 reads CAISDGRKTDTQYF.

V is TRBV20-1 and J is TRBJ2-7; without DNA, the TCRdb call of TRBD1 cannot be checked. This CDR3 comprises 14 residues. Germline values: CDR1 DFQATT, CDR2 SNEGSKA (reference sequence). CDR3 protein: CSAEPGQGTYEQYF.

This sequence joins TRBV20-1 and TRBJ1-3; TCRdb designates TRBD1, a call that cannot be tested without DNA. CDR3 size: 17 residues. The V gene's germline CDR1 is DFQATT and CDR2 SNEGSKA (reference sequence). The CDR3 sequence: CSARDGTAFSSGNTIYF.

The chain has TRBV12-3 or TRBV12-4 and TRBJ2-3; TCRdb selects TRBD2, and the lack of DNA leaves this call unchecked. This CDR3 contains 17 residues. The CDR3 loop reads CASSLRKGGGGTDTQYF.

Here the CDR3 reads CASSFTLPQETQYF. V is TRBV5-1 and J is TRBJ2-5; TCRdb names TRBD2, which stays unverified in the absence of DNA. In germline, CDR1 is SGHRS, CDR2 YFSETQ. The CDR3 extends over 14 amino acids.

The V gene is TRBV5-1, the J gene TRBJ1-1. This CDR3 is 13 amino acids long. From germline, CDR1 is SGHRS and CDR2 YFSETQ. CDR3 amino acids: CASSVTWNTEAFF.

The chain recombines TRBV6-6 with TRBJ1-1. This CDR3 has 14 amino acids. Germline values: CDR1 MNHNY, CDR2 SVGAGI (reference sequence). The CDR3 loop reads CASRPPSEGPEAFF.

V gene TRBV5-1 combines with J gene TRBJ1-3. This CDR3 is 12 amino acids long. Germline CDR1 and CDR2: SGHRS and YFSETQ. CDR3 sequence: CASSLAGDTIYF. The full variable domain, with the rest looked up from reference TRBV5-1 and TRBJ1-3, is KAGVTQTPRYLIKTRGQQVTLSCSPISGHRSVSWYQQTPGQGLQFLFEYFSETQRNKGNFPGRFSGRQFSNSRSEMNVSTLELGDSALYLCASSLAGDTIYFGEGSWLTVV.

This sequence joins TRBV7-9 and TRBJ2-7. Germline values: CDR1 SEHNR, CDR2 FQNEAQ (reference sequence). The CDR3 is 12 amino acids. CDR3 in amino acids: CASSSSLYEQYF. The whole variable domain, filled in from reference TRBV7-9 and TRBJ2-7, reads DTGVSQNPRHKITKRGQNVTFRCDPISEHNRLYWYRQTLGQGPEFLTYFQNEAQLEKSRLLSDRFSAERPKGSFSTLEIQRTEQGDSAMYLCASSSSLYEQYFGPGTRLTVT.

The rearrangement joins TRBV18 to TRBJ2-7; as DNA is missing, the TRBD1 call by TCRdb cannot be tested. This CDR3 has 15 amino acids. CDR1 and CDR2 (germline): KGHSH, LQKENI. Here the CDR3 reads CASSAGTTGTYEQYF.

The J gene is TRBJ2-5, the V gene TRBV18. The germline V gene has CDR1 KGHSH and CDR2 LQKENI. This CDR3 comprises 14 residues. CDR3 loop: CASSPDTVQETQYF.

The V and J genes are TRBV5-1 and TRBJ2-5; absent DNA, TCRdb's TRBD1 call cannot be checked. This CDR3 is 14 amino acids long. The germline gives CDR1 SGHRS, CDR2 YFSETQ. The CDR3 is CASMSAGAQETQYF.

The chain uses TRBV5-1 and TRBJ2-5; without DNA, the TCRdb call of TRBD2 cannot be checked. CDR3 length equals 16 residues. Germline-derived CDR1 and CDR2 are SGHRS and YFSETQ. This CDR3 reads CASSLGLALIPETQYF.

This sequence joins TRBV5-1 and TRBJ1-1; TCRdb lists TRBD1, though no DNA is available to test this call. CDR1 SGHRS and CDR2 YFSETQ come from the germline V gene. CDR3 length equals 13 residues. The CDR3 sequence is CASTPTGQTEAFF.

The chain carries TRBV5-1 and TRBJ2-7; TCRdb's assignment of TRBD1 cannot be checked, as there is no DNA. CDR3 size: 14 residues. Germline CDR1 SGHRS, CDR2 YFSETQ. CDR3 in amino acids: CASRQGQGFHEQYF.

The V gene is TRBV18, the J gene TRBJ1-1. Germline V gene data show CDR1 as KGHSH and CDR2 as LQKENI. CDR3 length equals 15 residues. The CDR3 reads CASSPLLGAGTEAFF.

The V and J genes are TRBV19 and TRBJ2-6; TCRdb outputs TRBD2, but without DNA this stays unchecked. This CDR3 is 18 amino acids long. Germline V gene lookup returns CDR1 LNHDA and CDR2 SQIVND (reference sequence). The CDR3 spells CASSTLPGLLSGANVLTF.

The V gene is TRBV12-3 or TRBV12-4, the J gene TRBJ1-2. The CDR3 is made up of 13 amino acids. The CDR3 spells CASSSADNYGYTF.

The chain is built from TRBV11-3 and TRBJ2-1; TCRdb's D call of TRBD2 is untestable without DNA. CDR1 is SGHNT, CDR2 YENEEA, per germline. This CDR3 region has 16 residues. CDR3 residues: CASIIPGTSNNNEQFF. The full variable domain, with the rest looked up from reference TRBV11-3 and TRBJ2-1, is EAGVVQSPRYKIIEKKQPVAFWCNPISGHNTLYWYLQNLGQGPELLIRYENEEAVDDSQLPKDRFSAERLKGVDSTLKIQPAELGDSAVYLCASIIPGTSNNNEQFFGPGTRLTVL.